The 6 T cell receptor beta chains listed next were all sequenced from one sample in a study of control samples from healthy donors and cancer patients. Data came from immunoSEQ multiplex PCR; TCRdb stores just in-frame clones and leaves some out. The sample contains 40,000 to 60,000 clones, roughly 86% of which appear only once. Sequencing used PBMCs. The receptors shown here come from a man in his forties or fifties with head and neck cancer.

This rearrangement joins TRBV19 to TRBJ2-7; 9 positions agree with TRBD2. Trimming took 5 bases from V and 2 from J; bases not matched to a gene: 4. The CDR3 is made up of 14 amino acids. Germline lookup yields CDR1 LNHDA and CDR2 SQIVND (reference sequence). DNA for the CDR3: TGTGCCAGTAGTCCGGGACTAGCTCCCTACGAGCAGTACTTC. It yields the protein CASSPGLAPYEQYF.

The rearrangement joins TRBV9 to TRBJ2-1; 9 bases agree with TRBD2. The CDR3 is made up of 15 amino acids. V lost 0 bases to trimming and J lost 9 bases; unmatched junction nucleotides: 7. Per the germline V gene, CDR1 is SGDLS and CDR2 is YYNGEE. In DNA, the CDR3 is TGTGCCAGCAGCGTAGCCGCTAGCGGGGCGGTTGAGCAGTTCTTC. This codes for CASSVAASGAVEQFF.

The rearrangement links TRBV5-1 to TRBJ2-7; D not resolved. Germline-derived CDR1 and CDR2 are SGHRS and YFSETQ. Trimming pared 4 bases from V and 4 bases from J, leaving 6 bases between. This CDR3 is built from 11 residues. The DNA for the CDR3 is TGCGCCAGCAGCATAAATTACGAGCAGTACTTC. Encoded protein: CASSINYEQYF.

The chain couples TRBV6-2 or TRBV6-3 to TRBJ1-1; D is perhaps TRBD1 (6 bases). Trimming took 2 bases from V and 3 from J, leaving 10 bases between them. The CDR3 has 14 amino acids. The germline gives CDR1 MNHEY, CDR2 SVGEGT. CDR3 loop: CASSYGGADTEAFF. The CDR3, as DNA: TGTGCCAGCAGTTACGGGGGCGCGGACACTGAAGCTTTCTTT.

This rearrangement joins TRBV7-9 to TRBJ1-6; D gene ambiguous. V lost 1 base and J lost 7, with 11 bases in between. The germline CDR1 and CDR2 sequences are SEHNR and FQNEAQ (reference sequence). This CDR3 is built from 15 residues. CDR3 sequence: CASSLGGSPNSPLHF. In nucleotides, the CDR3 is TGTGCCAGCAGCTTAGGAGGGTCGCCAAATTCACCCCTCCACTTT.

This clone was seen just once. The chain couples TRBV5-8 to TRBJ1-3; no clear D. CDR1 is SGHTS, CDR2 YDEGEE, per germline. The CDR3 spans 15 residues. The V end lost 4 bases, the J end lost 0 bases, and 11 bases lay between the germline ends. The CDR3 protein is CASSDPARSGNTIYF. The CDR3 DNA reads TGTGCCAGCAGCGATCCGGCGCGCTCTGGAAACACCATATATTTT.